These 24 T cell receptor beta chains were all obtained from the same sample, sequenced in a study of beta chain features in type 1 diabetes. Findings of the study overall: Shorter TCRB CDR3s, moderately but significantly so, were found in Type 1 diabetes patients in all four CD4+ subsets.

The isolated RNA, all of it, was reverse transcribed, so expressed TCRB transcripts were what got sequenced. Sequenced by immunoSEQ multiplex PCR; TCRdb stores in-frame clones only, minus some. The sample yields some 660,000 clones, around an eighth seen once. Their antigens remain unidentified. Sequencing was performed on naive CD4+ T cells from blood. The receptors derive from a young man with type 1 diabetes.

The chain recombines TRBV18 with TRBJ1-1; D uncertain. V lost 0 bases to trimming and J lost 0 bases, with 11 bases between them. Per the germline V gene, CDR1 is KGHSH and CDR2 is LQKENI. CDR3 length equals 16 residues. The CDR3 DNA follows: TGTGCCAGCTCACCACCGGTGCAGGCCTTGAACACTGAAGCTTTCTTT. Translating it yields CASSPPVQALNTEAFF.

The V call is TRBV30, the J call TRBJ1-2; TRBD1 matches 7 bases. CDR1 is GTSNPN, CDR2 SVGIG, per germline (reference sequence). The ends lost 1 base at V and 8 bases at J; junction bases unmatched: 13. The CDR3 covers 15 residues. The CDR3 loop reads CAWSGIDEGASGYTF. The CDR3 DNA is TGTGCCTGGAGTGGAATTGACGAGGGGGCGAGCGGCTACACCTTC.

The CDR3 coding sequence is TGTGCCAGCTCACCACCGGGGGGCTCCCGCACAGATACGCAGTATTTT. This codes for CASSPPGGSRTDTQYF. The chain has TRBV18 and TRBJ2-3; the D gene could be TRBD1 or TRBD2 (6 bases each). Trimming pared 0 bases from V and 1 base from J, leaving 11 bases between. The CDR3 contains 16 residues. The germline V gene has CDR1 KGHSH and CDR2 LQKENI.

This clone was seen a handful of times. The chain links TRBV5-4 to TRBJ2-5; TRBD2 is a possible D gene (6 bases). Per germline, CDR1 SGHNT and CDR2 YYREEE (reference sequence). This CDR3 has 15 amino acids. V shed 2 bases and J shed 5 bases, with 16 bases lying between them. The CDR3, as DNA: TGTGCCAGCAGCTTCAGACAAGATGGGGGGGAGACCCAGTACTTC. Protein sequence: CASSFRQDGGETQYF.

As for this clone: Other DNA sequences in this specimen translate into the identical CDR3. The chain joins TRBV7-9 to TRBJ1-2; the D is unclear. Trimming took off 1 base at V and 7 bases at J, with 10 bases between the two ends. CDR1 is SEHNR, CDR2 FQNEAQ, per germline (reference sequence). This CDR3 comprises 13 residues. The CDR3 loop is CASSLGPASGYTF. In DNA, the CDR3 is TGTGCCAGCAGCTTAGGGCCAGCTTCTGGCTACACCTTC. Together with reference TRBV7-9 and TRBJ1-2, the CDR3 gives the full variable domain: DTGVSQNPRHKITKRGQNVTFRCDPISEHNRLYWYRQTLGQGPEFLTYFQNEAQLEKSRLLSDRFSAERPKGSFSTLEIQRTEQGDSAMYLCASSLGPASGYTFGSGTRLTVV.

The CDR3 protein is CASSLGALTFEQYF. The DNA of the CDR3 is TGTGCCAGCAGCTTAGGGGCCCTTACTTTCGAGCAGTACTTC. J is TRBJ2-7 and V is TRBV11-2, with D uncertain. With 1 base removed from V and 6 bases from J, the gap between germline ends came to 13 bases. Germline assignment: CDR1 SGHAT and CDR2 FQNNGV. This CDR3 contains 14 residues.

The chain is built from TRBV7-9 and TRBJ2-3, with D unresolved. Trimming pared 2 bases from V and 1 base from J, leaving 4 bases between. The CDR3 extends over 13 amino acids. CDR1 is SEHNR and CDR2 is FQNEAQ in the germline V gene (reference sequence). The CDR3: CASSLSRTDTQYF. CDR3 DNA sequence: TGTGCCAGCAGCTTATCCCGCACAGATACGCAGTATTTT.

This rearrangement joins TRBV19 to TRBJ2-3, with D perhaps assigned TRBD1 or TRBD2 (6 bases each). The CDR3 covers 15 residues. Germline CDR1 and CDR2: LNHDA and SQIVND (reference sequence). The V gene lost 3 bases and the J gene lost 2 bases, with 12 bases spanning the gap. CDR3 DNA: TGTGCCAGTAGTATTTGGGGGGCGACCACAGATACGCAGTATTTT. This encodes CASSIWGATTDTQYF.

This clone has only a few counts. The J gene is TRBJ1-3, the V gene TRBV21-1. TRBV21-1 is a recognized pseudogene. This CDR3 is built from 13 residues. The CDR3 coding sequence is TGTGCCCCCTGGGGTCTTGTCGGAAACACCATATATTTT. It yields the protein CAPWGLVGNTIYF.

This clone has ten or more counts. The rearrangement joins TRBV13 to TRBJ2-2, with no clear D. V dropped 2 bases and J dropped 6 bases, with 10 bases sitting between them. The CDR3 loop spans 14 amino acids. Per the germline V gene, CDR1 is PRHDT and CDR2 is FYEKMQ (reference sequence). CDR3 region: CASSLSRASGELFF. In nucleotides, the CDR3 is TGTGCCAGCAGCTTATCCCGGGCGTCCGGGGAGCTGTTTTTT.

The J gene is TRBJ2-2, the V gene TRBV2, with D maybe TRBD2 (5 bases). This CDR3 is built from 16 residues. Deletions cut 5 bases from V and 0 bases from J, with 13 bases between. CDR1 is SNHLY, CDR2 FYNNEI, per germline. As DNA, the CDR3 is TGTGCCAGCAGTCAAGAGGGAATGGCGAACACCGGGGAGCTGTTTTTT. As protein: CASSQEGMANTGELFF.

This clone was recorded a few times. DNA for the CDR3: TGTGCCTGGAGTCAACAGACAGCTAACTATGGCTACACCTTC. Translated: CAWSQQTANYGYTF. The chain recombines TRBV30 with TRBJ1-2, with D perhaps TRBD1 (5 bases). The V and J ends lost 2 bases and 0 bases respectively, with 10 bases between them. CDR3 size: 14 residues. Germline V lookup: CDR1 GTSNPN, CDR2 SVGIG (reference sequence).

The CDR3 loop reads CASSQEPREQSEAFF. CDR3 bases: TGCGCCAGCAGCCAAGAGCCCCGGGAACAGTCTGAAGCTTTCTTT. This chain connects TRBV4-3 to TRBJ1-1, with unresolved D. The CDR3 is 15 residues long. In germline, CDR1 is LGHNA, CDR2 YSLEER. The V gene lost 0 bases and the J gene lost 6 bases, with 14 bases spanning the gap.

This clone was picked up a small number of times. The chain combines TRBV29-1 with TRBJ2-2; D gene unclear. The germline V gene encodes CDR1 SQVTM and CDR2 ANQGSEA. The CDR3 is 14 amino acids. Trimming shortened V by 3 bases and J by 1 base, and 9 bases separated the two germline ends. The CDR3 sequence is CSVEPSQNTGELFF. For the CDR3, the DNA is TGCAGCGTTGAGCCTTCCCAGAACACCGGGGAGCTGTTTTTT.

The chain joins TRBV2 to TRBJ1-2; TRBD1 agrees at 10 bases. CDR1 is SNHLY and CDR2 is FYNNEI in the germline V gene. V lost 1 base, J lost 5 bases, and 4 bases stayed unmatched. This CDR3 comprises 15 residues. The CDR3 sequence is CASSEGLGQGYGYTF. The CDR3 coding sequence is TGTGCCAGCAGTGAAGGTTTGGGACAGGGGTATGGCTACACCTTC. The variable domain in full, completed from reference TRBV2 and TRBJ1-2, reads EPEVTQTPSHQVTQMGQEVILRCVPISNHLYFYWYRQILGQKVEFLVSFYNNEISEKSEIFDDQFSVERPDGSNFTLKIRSTKLEDSAMYFCASSEGLGQGYGYTFGSGTRLTVV.

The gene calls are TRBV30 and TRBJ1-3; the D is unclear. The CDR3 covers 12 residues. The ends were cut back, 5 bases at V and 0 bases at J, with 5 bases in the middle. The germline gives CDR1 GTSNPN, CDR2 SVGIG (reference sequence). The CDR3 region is CAWASSGNTIYF. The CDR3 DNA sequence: TGTGCCTGGGCAAGCTCTGGAAACACCATATATTTT.

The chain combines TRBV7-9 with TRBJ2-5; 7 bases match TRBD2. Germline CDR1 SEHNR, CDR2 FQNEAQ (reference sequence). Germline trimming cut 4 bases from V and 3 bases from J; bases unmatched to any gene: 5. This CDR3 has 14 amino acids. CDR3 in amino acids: CASSSSGTKETQYF. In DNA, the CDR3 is TGTGCCAGCAGCTCCTCCGGGACTAAAGAGACCCAGTACTTC.

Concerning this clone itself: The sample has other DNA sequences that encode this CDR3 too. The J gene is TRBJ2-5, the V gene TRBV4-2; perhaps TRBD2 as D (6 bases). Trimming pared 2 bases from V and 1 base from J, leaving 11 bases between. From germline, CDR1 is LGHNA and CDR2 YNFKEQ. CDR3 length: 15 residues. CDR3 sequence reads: CASSQNPGGQETQYF. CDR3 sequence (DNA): TGTGCCAGCAGCCAAAACCCCGGGGGCCAAGAGACCCAGTACTTC.

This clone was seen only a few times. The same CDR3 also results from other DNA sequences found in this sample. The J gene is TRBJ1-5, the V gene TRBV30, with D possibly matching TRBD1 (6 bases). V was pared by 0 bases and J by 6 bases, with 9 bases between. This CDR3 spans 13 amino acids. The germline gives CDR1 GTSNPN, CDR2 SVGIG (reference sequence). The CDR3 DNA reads TGTGCCTGGAGTGTACAGGGAAGTCAGCCCCAGCATTTT. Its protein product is CAWSVQGSQPQHF. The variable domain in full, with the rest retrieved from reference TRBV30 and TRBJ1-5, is SQTIHQWPATLVQPVGSPLSLECTVEGTSNPNLYWYRQAAGRGLQLLFYSVGIGQISSEVPQNLSASRPQDRQFILSSKKLLLSDSGFYLCAWSVQGSQPQHFGDGTRLSIL.

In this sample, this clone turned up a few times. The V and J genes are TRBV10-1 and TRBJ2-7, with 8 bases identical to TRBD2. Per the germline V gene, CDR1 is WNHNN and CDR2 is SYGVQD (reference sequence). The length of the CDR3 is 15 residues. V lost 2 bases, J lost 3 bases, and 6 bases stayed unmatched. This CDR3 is CASSEHRAGGYEQYF. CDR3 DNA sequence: TGCGCCAGCAGTGAGCATCGCGCGGGAGGCTACGAGCAGTACTTC.

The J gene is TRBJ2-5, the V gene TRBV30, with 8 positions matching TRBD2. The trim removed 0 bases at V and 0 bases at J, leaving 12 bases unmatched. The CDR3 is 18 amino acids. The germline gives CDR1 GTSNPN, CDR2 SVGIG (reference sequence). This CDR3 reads CAWSVPRLASRYQETQYF. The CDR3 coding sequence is TGTGCCTGGAGTGTACCAAGACTAGCGTCTCGGTACCAAGAGACCCAGTACTTC.

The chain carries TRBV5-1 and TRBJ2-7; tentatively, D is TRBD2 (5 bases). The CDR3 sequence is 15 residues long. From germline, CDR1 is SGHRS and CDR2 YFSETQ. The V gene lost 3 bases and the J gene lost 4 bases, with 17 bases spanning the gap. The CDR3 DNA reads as TGCGCCAGCAGCTCCCGTGGGAGTCCAGCATACGAGCAGTACTTC. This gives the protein CASSSRGSPAYEQYF.

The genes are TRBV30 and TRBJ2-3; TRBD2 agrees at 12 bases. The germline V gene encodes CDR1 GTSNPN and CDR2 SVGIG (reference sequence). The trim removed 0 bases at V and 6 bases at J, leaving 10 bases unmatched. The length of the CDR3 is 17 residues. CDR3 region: CAWSVGSLAGGRDTQYF. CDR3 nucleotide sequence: TGTGCCTGGAGTGTAGGTAGCCTAGCGGGGGGGCGGGATACGCAGTATTTT.

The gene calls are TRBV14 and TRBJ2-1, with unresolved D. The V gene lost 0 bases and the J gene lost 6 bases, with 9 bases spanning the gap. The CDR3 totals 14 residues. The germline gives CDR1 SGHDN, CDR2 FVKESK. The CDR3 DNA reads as TGTGCCAGCAGCCAAGATCTAAGATTCAATGAGCAGTTCTTC. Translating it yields CASSQDLRFNEQFF. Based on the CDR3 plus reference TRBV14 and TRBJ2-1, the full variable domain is EAGVTQFPSHSVIEKGQTVTLRCDPISGHDNLYWYRRVMGKEIKFLLHFVKESKQDESGMPNNRFLAERTGGTYSTLKVQPAELEDSGVYFCASSQDLRFNEQFFGPGTRLTVL.